This TCR beta chain derives from a study of cytomegalovirus exposure and HLA in healthy donors. Findings of the study overall: Sequencing depth across donors, presence/absence analyses assumed, was roughly uniform. Sequencing probably produced one cluster of sequence variants that were highly shared.

In regard to this clone: Its specificity is not known.

The PCR used 60 Vbeta and 13 Jbeta primers. Data came from immunoSEQ multiplex PCR; TCRdb stores just in-frame clones and leaves some out. Among 160,000 or so clones listed, 79% were seen once. This CDR3 comprises 11 residues. From germline, CDR1 is MNHNY and CDR2 SVGAGI (reference sequence). V was pared by 6 bases and J by 4 bases, with 7 bases between. The rearrangement links TRBV6-6 to TRBJ2-7; no clear D gene. The sequence derives from a man between 35 and 55 years old in good health and CMV-seronegative. Sequenced: PBMCs. The CDR3 DNA reads as TGTGCCAGCAGGGGCTTGTACGAGCAGTACTTC. Amino acid sequence: CASRGLYEQYF.